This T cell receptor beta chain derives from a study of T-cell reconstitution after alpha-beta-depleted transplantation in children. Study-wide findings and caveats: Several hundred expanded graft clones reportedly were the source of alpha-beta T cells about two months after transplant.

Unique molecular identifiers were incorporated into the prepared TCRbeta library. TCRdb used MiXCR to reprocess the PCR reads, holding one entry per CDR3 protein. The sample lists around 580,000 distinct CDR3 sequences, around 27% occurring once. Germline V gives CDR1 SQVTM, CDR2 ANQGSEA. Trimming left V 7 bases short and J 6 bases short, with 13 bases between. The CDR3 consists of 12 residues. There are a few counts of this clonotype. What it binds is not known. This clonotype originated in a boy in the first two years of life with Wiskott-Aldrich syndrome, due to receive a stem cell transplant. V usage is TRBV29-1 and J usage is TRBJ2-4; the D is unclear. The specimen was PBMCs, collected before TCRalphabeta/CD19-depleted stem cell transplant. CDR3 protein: CSASRGLNIQYF. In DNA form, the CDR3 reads TGCAGCGCCTCCAGAGGTTTAAACATTCAGTACTTC.